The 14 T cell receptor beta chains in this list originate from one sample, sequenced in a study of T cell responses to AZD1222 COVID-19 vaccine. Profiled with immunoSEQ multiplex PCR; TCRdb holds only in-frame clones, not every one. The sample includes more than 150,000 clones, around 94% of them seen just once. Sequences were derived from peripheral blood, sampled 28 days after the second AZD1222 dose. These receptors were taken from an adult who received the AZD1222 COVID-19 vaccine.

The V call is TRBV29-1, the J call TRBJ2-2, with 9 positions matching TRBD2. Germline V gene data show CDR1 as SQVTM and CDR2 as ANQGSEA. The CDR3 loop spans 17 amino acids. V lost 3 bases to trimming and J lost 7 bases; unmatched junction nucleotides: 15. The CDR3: CSVDLGLAGAGSGELFF. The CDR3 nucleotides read TGCAGCGTTGATCTCGGGTTAGCGGGGGCGGGGAGCGGGGAGCTGTTTTTT.

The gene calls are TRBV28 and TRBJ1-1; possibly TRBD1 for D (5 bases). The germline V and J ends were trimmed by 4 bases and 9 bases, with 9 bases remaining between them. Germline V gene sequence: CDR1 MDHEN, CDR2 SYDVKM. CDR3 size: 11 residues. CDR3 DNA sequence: TGTGCCAGCAGTTCCAGGGACCAAGCTTTCTTT. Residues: CASSSRDQAFF.

CDR3 in DNA: TGTGCCAGCAGCCCGGGGTGGTCTAATGAAAAACTGTTTTTT. Protein sequence: CASSPGWSNEKLFF. The chain links TRBV27 to TRBJ1-4; no clear D gene. Germline V gives CDR1 MNHEY, CDR2 SMNVEV (reference sequence). The CDR3 runs 14 residues. V gave up 6 bases and J gave up 3 bases, with 11 bases separating them.

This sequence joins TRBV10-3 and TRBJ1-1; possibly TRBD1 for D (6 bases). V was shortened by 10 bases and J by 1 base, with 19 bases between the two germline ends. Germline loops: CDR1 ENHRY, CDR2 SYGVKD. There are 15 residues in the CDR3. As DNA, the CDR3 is TGTGCCACCTTTAGGGGGGGCTTTAGGAACACTGAAGCTTTCTTT. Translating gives CATFRGGFRNTEAFF.

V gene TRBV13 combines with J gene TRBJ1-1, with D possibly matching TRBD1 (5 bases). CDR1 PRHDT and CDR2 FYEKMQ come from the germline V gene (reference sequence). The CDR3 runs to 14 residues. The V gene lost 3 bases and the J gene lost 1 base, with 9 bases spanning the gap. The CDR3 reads CASSLLTGNTEAFF. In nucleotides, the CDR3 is TGTGCCAGCAGCTTGTTAACAGGGAACACTGAAGCTTTCTTT.

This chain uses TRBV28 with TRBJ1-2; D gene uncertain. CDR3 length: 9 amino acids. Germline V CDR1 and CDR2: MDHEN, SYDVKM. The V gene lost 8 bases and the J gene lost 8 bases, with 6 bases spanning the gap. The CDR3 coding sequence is TGTGCCAGCGGAACGGGCTACACCTTC. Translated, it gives CASGTGYTF.

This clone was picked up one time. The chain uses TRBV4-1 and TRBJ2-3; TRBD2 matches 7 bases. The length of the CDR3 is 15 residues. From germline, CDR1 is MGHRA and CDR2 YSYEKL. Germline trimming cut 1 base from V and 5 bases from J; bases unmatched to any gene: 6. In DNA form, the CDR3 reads TGCGCCAGCAGCCAAGTCGCGGGAGTGGGAGATACGCAGTATTTT. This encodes CASSQVAGVGDTQYF.

The CDR3 region is CASSFVGPPNSPLHF. CDR3 coding DNA: TGTGCCAGCAGCTTCGTAGGTCCGCCTAATTCACCCCTCCACTTT. This rearrangement joins TRBV7-3 to TRBJ1-6; unclear D gene. Trimming stripped 3 bases from V and 6 bases from J, with 12 bases between. Germline V gene lookup returns CDR1 SGHTA and CDR2 FQGTGA. CDR3 length equals 15 residues.

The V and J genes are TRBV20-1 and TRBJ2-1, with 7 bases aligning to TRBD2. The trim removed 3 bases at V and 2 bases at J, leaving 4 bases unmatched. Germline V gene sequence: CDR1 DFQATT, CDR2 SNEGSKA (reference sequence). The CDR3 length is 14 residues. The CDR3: CSASSGPAYNEQFF. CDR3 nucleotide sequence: TGCAGTGCTAGTAGCGGGCCAGCCTACAATGAGCAGTTCTTC.

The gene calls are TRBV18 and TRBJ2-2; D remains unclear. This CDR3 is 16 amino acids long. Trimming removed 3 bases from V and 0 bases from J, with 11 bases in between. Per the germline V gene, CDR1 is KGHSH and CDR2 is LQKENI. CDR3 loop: CASSPRQLANTGELFF. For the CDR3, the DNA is TGTGCCAGCTCACCCCGACAACTCGCGAACACCGGGGAGCTGTTTTTT.

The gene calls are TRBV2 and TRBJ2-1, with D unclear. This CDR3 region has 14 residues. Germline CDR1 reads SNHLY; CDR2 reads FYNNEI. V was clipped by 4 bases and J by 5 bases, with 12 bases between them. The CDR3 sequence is CASSGSWRNNEQFF. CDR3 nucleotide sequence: TGTGCCAGCAGTGGGTCGTGGCGGAACAATGAGCAGTTCTTC.

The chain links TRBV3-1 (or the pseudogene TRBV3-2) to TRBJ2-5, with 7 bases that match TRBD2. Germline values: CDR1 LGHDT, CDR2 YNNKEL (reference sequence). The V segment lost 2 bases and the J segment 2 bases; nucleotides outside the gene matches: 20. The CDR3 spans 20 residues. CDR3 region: CASSQLVRRGWLALQETQYF. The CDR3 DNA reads TGTGCCAGCAGCCAATTGGTCCGGCGGGGGTGGCTAGCCCTGCAAGAGACCCAGTACTTC.

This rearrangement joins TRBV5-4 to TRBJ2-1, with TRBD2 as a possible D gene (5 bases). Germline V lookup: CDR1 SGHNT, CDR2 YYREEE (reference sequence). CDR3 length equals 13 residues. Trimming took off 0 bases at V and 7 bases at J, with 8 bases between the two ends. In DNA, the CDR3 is TGTGCCAGCAGCTTGGCCGGGGAGAATGAGCAGTTCTTC. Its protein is CASSLAGENEQFF.

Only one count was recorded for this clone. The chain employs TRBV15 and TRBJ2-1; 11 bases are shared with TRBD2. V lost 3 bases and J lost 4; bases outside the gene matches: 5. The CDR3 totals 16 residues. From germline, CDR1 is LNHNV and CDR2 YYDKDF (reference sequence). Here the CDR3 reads CATSRYSGRAYNEQFF. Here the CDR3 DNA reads TGTGCCACCAGCAGGTATAGCGGGAGGGCTTACAATGAGCAGTTCTTC.